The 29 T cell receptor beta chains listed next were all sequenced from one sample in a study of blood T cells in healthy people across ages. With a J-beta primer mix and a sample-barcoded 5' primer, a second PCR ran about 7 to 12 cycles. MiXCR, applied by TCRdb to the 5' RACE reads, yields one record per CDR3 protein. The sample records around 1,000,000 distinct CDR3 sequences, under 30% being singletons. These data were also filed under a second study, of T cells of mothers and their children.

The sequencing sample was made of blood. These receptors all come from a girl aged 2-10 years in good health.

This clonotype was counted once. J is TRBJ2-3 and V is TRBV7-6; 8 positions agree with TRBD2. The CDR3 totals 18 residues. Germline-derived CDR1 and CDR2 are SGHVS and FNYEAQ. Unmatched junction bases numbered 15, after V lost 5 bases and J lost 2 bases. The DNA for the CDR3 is TGTGCCAGCAGCCAGGAGGCCGGGGGGGCGACCTACACAGATACGCAGTATTTT. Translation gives CASSQEAGGATYTDTQYF.

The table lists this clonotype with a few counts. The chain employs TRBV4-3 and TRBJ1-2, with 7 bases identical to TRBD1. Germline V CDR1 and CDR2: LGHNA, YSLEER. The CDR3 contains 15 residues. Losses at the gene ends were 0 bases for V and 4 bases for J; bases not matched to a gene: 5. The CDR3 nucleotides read TGCGCCAGCAGCCAAGAGCAGGGGGATAGCTATGGCTACACCTTC. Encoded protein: CASSQEQGDSYGYTF.

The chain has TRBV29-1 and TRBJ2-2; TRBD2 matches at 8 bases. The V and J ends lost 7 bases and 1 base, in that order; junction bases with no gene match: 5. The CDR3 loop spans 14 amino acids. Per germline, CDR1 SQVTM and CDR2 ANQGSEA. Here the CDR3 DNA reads TGCAGCGCCCAAAGCGGGGGGAACACCGGGGAGCTGTTTTTT. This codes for CSAQSGGNTGELFF.

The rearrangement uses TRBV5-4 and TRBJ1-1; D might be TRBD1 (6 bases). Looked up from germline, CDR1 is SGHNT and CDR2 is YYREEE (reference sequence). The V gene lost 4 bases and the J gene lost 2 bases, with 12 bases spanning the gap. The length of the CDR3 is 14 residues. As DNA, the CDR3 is TGTGCCAGCAGCGCGGGGGCTTCAAACACTGAAGCTTTCTTT. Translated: CASSAGASNTEAFF.

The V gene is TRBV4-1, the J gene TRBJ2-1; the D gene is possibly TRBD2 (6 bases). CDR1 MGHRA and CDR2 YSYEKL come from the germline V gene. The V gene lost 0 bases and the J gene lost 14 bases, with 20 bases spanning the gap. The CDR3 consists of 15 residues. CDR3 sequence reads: CASSQDLGDLREEFF. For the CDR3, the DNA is TGCGCCAGCAGCCAAGATCTAGGGGACTTAAGGGAGGAGTTCTTC.

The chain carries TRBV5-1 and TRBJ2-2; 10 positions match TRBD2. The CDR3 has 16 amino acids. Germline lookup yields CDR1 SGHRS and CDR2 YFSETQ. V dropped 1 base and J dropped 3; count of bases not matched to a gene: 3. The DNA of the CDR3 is TGCGCCAGCAGCTTGACTAGCGGGGCCTACACCGGGGAGCTGTTTTTT. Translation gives CASSLTSGAYTGELFF.

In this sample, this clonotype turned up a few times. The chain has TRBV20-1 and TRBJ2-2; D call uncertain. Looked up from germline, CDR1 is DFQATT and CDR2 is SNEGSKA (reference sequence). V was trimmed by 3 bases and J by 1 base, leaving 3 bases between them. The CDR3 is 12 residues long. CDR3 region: CSASGNTGELFF. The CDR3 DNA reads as TGCAGTGCTAGCGGGAACACCGGGGAGCTGTTTTTT.

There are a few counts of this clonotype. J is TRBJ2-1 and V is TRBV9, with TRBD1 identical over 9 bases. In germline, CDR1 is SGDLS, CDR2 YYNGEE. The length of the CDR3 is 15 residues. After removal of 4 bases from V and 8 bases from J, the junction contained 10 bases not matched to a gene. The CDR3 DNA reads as TGTGCCAGCAGCTCGTTGGGGACAGGGTTGGATGAGCAGTTCTTC. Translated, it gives CASSSLGTGLDEQFF.

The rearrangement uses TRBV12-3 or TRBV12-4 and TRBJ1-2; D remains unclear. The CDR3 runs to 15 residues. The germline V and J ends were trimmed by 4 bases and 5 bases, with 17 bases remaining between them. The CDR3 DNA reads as TGTGCCAGCAGTTCAGATTTGGGGTCCCAGTATGGCTACACCTTC. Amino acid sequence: CASSSDLGSQYGYTF.

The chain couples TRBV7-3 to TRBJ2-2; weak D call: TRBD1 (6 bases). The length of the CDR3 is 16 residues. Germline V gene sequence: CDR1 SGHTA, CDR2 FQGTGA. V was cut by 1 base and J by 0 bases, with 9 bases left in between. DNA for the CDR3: TGTGCCAGCAGCTTAATCGGACAGCCGAACACCGGGGAGCTGTTTTTT. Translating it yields CASSLIGQPNTGELFF.

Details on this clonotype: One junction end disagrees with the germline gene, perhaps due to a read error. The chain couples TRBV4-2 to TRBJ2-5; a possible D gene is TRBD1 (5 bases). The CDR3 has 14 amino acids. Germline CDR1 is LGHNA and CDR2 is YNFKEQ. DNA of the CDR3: TGTGCCAGCAGCCAAGCGGACAAACAAGAGGCCCAGTACTTC. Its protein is CASSQADKQEAQYF.

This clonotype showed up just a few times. CDR3 nucleotides: TGTGCCAGCAGCCGCACCCGCGGGGGGATTTACACTGAAGCTTTCTTT. It yields the protein CASSRTRGGIYTEAFF. This chain links TRBV6-1 with TRBJ1-1, with a possible D match to TRBD1 (5 bases). Looked up from germline, CDR1 is MNHNS and CDR2 is SASEGT. The CDR3 consists of 16 residues. V lost 6 bases to trimming and J lost 3 bases, with 20 bases between them.

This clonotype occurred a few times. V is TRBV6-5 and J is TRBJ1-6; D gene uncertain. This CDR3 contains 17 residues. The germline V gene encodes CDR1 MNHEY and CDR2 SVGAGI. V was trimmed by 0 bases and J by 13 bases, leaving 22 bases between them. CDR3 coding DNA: TGTGCCAGCAGTTACTCAACATCAGATTTGGCGCTAAGTCCCCTCCACTTT. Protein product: CASSYSTSDLALSPLHF.

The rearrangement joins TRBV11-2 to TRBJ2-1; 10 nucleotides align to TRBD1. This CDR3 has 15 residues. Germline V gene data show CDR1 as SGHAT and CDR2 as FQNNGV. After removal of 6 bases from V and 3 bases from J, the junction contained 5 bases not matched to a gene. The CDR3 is CASRDGQGGYNEQFF. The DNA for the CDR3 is TGTGCCAGCAGAGACGGACAGGGGGGCTACAATGAGCAGTTCTTC.

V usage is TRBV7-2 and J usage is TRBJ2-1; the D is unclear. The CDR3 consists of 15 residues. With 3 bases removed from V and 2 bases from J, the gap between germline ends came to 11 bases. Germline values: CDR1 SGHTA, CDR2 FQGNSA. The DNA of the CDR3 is TGTGCCAGCAGCTTTGTCTGGGCCGCCTACAATGAGCAGTTCTTC. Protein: CASSFVWAAYNEQFF.

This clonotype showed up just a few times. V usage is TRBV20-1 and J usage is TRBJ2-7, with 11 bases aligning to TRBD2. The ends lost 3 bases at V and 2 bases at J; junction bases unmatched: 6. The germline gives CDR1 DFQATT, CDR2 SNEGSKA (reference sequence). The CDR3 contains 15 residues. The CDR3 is CSASRLAGGAYEQYF. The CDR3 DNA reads TGCAGTGCTAGTCGCCTAGCGGGGGGAGCCTACGAGCAGTACTTC.

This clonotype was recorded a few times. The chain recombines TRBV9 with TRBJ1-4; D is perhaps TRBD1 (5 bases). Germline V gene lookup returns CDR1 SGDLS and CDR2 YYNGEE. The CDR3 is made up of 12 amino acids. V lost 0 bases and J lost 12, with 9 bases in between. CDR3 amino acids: CASSVGEGELFF. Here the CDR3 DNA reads TGTGCCAGCAGCGTAGGGGAAGGGGAACTGTTTTTT.

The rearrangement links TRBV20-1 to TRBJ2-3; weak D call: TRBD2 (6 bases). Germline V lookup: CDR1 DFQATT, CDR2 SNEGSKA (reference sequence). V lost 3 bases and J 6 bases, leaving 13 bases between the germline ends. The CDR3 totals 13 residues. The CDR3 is CSASWDSRDTQYF. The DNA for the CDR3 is TGCAGTGCTAGCTGGGACTCGCGCGATACGCAGTATTTT.

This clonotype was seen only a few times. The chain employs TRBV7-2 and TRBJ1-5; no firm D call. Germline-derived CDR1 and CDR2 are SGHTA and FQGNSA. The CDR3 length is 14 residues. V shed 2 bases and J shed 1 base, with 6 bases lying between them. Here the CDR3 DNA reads TGTGCCAGCAGCTTACAATTCAGCAATCAGCCCCAGCATTTT. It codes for CASSLQFSNQPQHF.

The chain's CDR3 is CASSPNVEAFF. CDR3 coding DNA: TGTGCCAGCAGCCCGAATGTTGAAGCTTTCTTT. The rearrangement uses TRBV11-2 and TRBJ1-1; D is unclear. This CDR3 spans 11 amino acids. The V end was cut by 5 bases, the J end by 7 bases, with 8 bases between. CDR1 is SGHAT, CDR2 FQNNGV, per germline.

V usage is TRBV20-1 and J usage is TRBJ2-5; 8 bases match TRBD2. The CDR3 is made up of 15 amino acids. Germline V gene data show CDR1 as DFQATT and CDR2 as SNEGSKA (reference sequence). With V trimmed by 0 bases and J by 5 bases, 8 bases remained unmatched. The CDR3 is CSARDGAGVAETQYF. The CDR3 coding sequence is TGCAGTGCTAGAGATGGAGCGGGGGTGGCGGAGACCCAGTACTTC.

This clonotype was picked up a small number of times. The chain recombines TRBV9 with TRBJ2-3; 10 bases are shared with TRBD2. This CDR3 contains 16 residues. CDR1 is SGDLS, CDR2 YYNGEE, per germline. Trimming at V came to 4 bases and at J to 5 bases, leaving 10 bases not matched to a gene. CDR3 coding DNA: TGTGCCAGCAGCCCTAAGGGACTAGCGATCATAGATACGCAGTATTTT. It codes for CASSPKGLAIIDTQYF.

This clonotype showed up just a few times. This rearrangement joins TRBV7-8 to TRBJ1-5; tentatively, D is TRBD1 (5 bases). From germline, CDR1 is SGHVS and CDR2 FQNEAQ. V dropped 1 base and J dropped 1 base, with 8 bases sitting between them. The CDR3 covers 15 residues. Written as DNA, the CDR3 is TGTGCCAGCAGCTTAGTGTCAGGGAGCAATCAGCCCCAGCATTTT. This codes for CASSLVSGSNQPQHF.

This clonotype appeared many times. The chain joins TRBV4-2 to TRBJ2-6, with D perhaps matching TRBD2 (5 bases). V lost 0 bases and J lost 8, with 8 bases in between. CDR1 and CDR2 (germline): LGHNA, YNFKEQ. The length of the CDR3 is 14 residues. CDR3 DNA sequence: TGTGCCAGCAGCCAAGATTCCGGGACCAACGTCCTGACTTTC. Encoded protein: CASSQDSGTNVLTF.

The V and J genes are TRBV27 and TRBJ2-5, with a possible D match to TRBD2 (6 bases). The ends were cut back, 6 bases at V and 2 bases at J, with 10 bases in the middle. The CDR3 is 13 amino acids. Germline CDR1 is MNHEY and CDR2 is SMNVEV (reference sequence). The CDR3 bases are TGTGCCAGCAGCTGGGGGGATCAAGAGACCCAGTACTTC. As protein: CASSWGDQETQYF.

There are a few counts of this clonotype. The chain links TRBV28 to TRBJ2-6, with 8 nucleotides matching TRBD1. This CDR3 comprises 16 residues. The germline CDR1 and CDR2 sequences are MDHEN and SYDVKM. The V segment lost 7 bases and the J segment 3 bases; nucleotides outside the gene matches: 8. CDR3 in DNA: TGTGCCAGCACGCCCAGGGGGCGCGGTGGGGCCAACGTCCTGACTTTC. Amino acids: CASTPRGRGGANVLTF.

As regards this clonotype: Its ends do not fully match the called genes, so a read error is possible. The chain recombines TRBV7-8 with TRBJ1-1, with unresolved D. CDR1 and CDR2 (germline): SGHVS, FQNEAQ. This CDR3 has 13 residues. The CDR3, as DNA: TGTGCCAGCAGCTTAGATCCGGCAAATGAAGCTTCCTTT. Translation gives CASSLDPANEASF.

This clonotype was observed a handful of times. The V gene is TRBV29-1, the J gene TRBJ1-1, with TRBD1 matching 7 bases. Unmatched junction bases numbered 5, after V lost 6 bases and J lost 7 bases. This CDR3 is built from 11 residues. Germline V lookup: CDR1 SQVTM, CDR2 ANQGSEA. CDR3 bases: TGCAGCGTGGGGACAGCTCTTGAAGCTTTCTTT. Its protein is CSVGTALEAFF. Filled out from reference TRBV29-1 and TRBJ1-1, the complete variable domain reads SAVISQKPSRDICQRGTSLTIQCQVDSQVTMMFWYRQQPGQSLTLIATANQGSEATYESGFVIDKFPISRPNLTFSTLTVSNMSPEDSSIYLCSVGTALEAFFGQGTRLTVV.

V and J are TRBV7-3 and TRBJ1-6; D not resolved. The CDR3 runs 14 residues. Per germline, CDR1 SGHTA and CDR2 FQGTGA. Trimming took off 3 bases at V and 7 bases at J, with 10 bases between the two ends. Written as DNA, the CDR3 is TGTGCCAGCAGCTTCTTGGGCCCGAATTCACCCCTCCACTTT. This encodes CASSFLGPNSPLHF.